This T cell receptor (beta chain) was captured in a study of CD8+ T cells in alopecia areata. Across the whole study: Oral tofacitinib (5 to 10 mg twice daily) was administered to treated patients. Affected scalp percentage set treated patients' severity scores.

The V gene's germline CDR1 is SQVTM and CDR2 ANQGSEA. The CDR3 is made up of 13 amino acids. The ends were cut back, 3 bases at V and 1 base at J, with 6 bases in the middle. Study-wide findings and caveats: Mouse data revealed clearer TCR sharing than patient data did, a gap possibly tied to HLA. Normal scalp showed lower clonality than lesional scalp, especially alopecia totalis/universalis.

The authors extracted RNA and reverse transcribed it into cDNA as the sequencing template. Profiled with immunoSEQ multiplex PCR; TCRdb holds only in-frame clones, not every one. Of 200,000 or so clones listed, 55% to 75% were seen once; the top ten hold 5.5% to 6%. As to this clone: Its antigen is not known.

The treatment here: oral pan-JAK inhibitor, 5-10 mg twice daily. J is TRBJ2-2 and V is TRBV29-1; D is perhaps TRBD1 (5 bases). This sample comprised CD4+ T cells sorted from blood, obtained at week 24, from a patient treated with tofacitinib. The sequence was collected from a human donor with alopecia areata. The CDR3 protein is CSVDTGNTGELFF. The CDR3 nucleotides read TGCAGCGTTGATACAGGGAACACCGGGGAGCTGTTTTTT.